The present entry profiles one T cell receptor beta chain with its context. The antigen remains undetermined. The trim removed 0 bases at V and 5 bases at J, leaving 10 bases unmatched. The CDR3 covers 16 residues. CDR1 is DFQATT and CDR2 is SNEGSKA in the germline V gene (reference sequence). Sample time point: newly diagnosed GD, antithyroid drugs for less than 3 months. From PBMCs, RNA was extracted and then used to make the TCR library. This specimen comes from a study of regulatory T cells in long-lasting Graves disease. Findings and caveats of the study: Persistent disease was characterized by preferential usage of TRBV28, TRBJ1-2 and TRBJ2-5.

TCR beta libraries were built with iRepertoire HTBI primers and Arm-PCR of CDR3 regions. TCRdb re-called the multiplex PCR reads through MiXCR, storing one row per CDR3 protein. The sample lists 200,000 to 250,000 distinct CDR3 sequences, around 16% seen once, with around 20% in the top ten. The origin of this receptor is a female donor with Graves disease. The material was peripheral blood mononuclear cells (PBMCs), obtained at new diagnosis, from a patient treated with antithyroid drugs. This sequence joins TRBV20-1 and TRBJ2-1, with TRBD2 matching over 7 bases. The DNA for the CDR3 is TGCAGTGCTAGAGATATCCTCCGAGGGACTAACAATGAGCAGTTCTTC. This encodes CSARDILRGTNNEQFF.